This TCR beta chain was retrieved from a study of blood T cell repertoires in COVID-19. Study details: Spain, Italy and the United States supplied samples that represented acute and convalescent COVID-19.

The study assigned cohorts using participant-reported clinical history. Germline lookup yields CDR1 SGDLS and CDR2 YYNGEE. Trimming took 3 bases from V and 2 from J; bases not matched to a gene: 7. The CDR3 sequence is 16 residues long. Original data processing: Amplification from reference gene primers served as the basis for estimated nucleated cell counts. The assay was immunoSEQ multiplex PCR, and TCRdb's table has in-frame clones only and misses some. V and J calls and clone size are copied from that table; D and trimming were computed from the DNA. The table shows about 270,000 clones, with about 87% occurring only once.

V usage is TRBV9 and J usage is TRBJ2-3, with TRBD2 matching 9 bases. The sample consisted of PBMCs or T cells enriched from blood (not recorded which). The TCR comes from a young woman with acute COVID-19. The CDR3 loop is CASSAPGLAFTDTQYF. The CDR3 nucleotides are TGTGCCAGCAGCGCCCCGGGACTAGCATTCACAGATACGCAGTATTTT.